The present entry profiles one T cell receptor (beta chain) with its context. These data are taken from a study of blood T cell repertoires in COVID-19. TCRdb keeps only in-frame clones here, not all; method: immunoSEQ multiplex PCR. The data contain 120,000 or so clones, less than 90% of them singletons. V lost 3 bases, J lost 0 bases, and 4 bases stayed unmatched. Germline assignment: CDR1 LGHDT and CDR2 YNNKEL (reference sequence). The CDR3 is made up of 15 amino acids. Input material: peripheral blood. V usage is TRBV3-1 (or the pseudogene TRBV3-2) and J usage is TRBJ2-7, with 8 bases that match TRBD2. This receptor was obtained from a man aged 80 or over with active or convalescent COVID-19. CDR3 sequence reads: CASSQIAGSSYEQYF. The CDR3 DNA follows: TGTGCCAGCAGCCAGATAGCGGGGAGCTCCTACGAGCAGTACTTC.